This is a list of T cell receptor beta chains from one sample in a study of blood T cell repertoires in COVID-19. The table came from immunoSEQ multiplex PCR; TCRdb's copy has only in-frame clones and leaves some out. The data contain 150,000 to 200,000 clones, 65% to 90% of them singletons. Sequencing used peripheral blood. These receptors were obtained from a man in his sixties with acute or convalescent COVID-19. CDR3s include the opening cysteine and the closing phenylalanine or tryptophan. Fields, in order: clone size, V gene, D gene, J gene, CDR3 protein, CDR3 DNA. The D gene is left open where the match is weak. Clone size is not always given. Where it is, it says once, few, many or a class for expanded clones.

>-|TRBV4-2|-|TRBJ1-3
CASSQDKGGGNTIYF
TGTGCCAGCAGCCAAGATAAGGGAGGAGGAAACACCATATATTTT
>-|TRBV21-1|-|TRBJ1-4
CASSKSTRGLRATNEKLFF
TGTGCCAGCAGCAAATCTACTCGGGGATTAAGAGCAACTAATGAAAAACTGTTTTTT
>-|TRBV28|-|TRBJ1-6
CASSFLPGWFNSPLHF
TGTGCCAGCAGTTTCCTTCCCGGGTGGTTCAATTCACCCCTCCACTTT
>-|TRBV1|-|TRBJ2-1
CTSSQSTPTSGDNNEQFF
TGCACCAGCAGCCAATCTACCCCTACTAGCGGGGATAACAATGAGCAGTTCTTC
>once|TRBV28|TRBD2|TRBJ2-2
CASSLTSGRPGELFF
TGTGCCAGCAGCCTAACTAGCGGGAGACCCGGGGAGCTGTTTTTT
>-|TRBV5-1|TRBD1|TRBJ1-2
CASSPDGTGSYGYTF
TGCGCCAGCAGCCCCGACGGGACAGGTAGCTATGGCTACACCTTC
>-|TRBV6-2/TRBV6-3|-|TRBJ2-7
CASSSGNSYEQYF
TGTGCCAGCAGTTCAGGGAATTCCTACGAGCAGTACTTC
>few|TRBV6-5|-|TRBJ2-6
CASSLRGSGANVLTF
TGTGCCAGCAGCCTAAGGGGGTCTGGGGCCAACGTCCTGACTTTC
>-|TRBV29-1|-|TRBJ2-5
CSVEEGRIVYF
TGCAGCGTTGAAGAAGGGAGAATTGTGTACTTC
>-|TRBV12-3/TRBV12-4|TRBD2|TRBJ2-1
CASSPGGGNEQFF
TGTGCCAGCAGTCCGGGGGGAGGGAATGAGCAGTTCTTC
>-|TRBV5-1|TRBD1|TRBJ1-6
CASSARGQVNSPLHF
TGCGCCAGCAGCGCCCGAGGACAGGTTAATTCACCCCTCCACTTT
>once|TRBV5-1|-|TRBJ2-3
CASSPQDSRTDTQYF
TGCGCCAGCAGCCCCCAGGACAGCCGCACAGATACGCAGTATTTT
>-|TRBV7-3|-|TRBJ2-2
CASSLLAVANTGELFF
TGTGCCAGCAGCTTATTGGCGGTCGCGAACACCGGGGAGCTGTTTTTT
>-|TRBV5-1|TRBD1|TRBJ1-3
CASSTQGADGNTIYF
TGCGCCAGCAGCACACAGGGGGCAGATGGAAACACCATATATTTT
>-|TRBV6-5|-|TRBJ1-2
CASSYQGGGDYGYTF
TGTGCCAGCAGTTACCAGGGAGGGGGAGACTATGGCTACACCTTC